This T cell receptor beta chain was sequenced in a study of Ad26.COV2.S vaccination and SARS-CoV-2 variants. Study overall: Participant was drawn from the COV1001 Ad26.COV2.S trial arm.

Study-wide results and limits: Placebo recipients had lower spike-specific TCR breadth than vaccine recipients.

A note on this clone: Its specificity is unknown.

TCRdb keeps only in-frame clones here, not all; method: immunoSEQ multiplex PCR. Of hundreds of thousands of clones listed, roughly 90% were seen once; the top ten hold approximately 1.5%. V was shortened by 1 base and J by 2 bases, with 9 bases between the two germline ends. This CDR3 has 14 amino acids. The germline CDR1 and CDR2 sequences are GTSNPN and SVGIG (reference sequence). Treatment given: 15 to 20 received Ad26.COV2.S at low or high dose, single or two shots; a few received placebo; per-sample allocation not given. The study sampled participants on day 63 after the first vaccine or placebo injection. A Boston donor was an adult aged 18-55 years.

The gene calls are TRBV30 and TRBJ1-5; D might be TRBD1 (5 bases). The origin of this receptor is a person between 18 and 59 years old who received the Ad26.COV2.S COVID-19 vaccine or a placebo. The starting material was peripheral blood, obtained in a trial of Ad26.COV2.S vaccine versus placebo. This CDR3 is CAWSGDGGNQPQHF. The CDR3 DNA reads as TGTGCCTGGAGTGGGGACGGAGGCAATCAGCCCCAGCATTTT.